This is a list of T cell receptor beta chains from one sample in a study of T cell responses to AZD1222 COVID-19 vaccine. TCRdb's table, derived via immunoSEQ multiplex PCR, lists solely in-frame clones and lacks some. The data hold some 96,000 clones, with 88% observed a single time. The sample in question was peripheral blood, obtained on day 0 of AZD1222 vaccination. The receptors were sampled from an adult in good health. Both conserved end residues are trimmed from each CDR3. For some rows the clone size is stated as once, few or many, or as a class when expanded; others skip it.

TRBJ2-1 | NA | 9 | TRBV25-1 | ASSPGPLGF
TRBJ2-5 | NA | 12 | TRBV11-1 | ASSPGGSQETQY
TRBJ2-1 | NA | 17 | TRBV29-1 | SVVGGGLAGFSSYNEQF
TRBJ2-3 | NA | 11 | TRBV24-1 | ATTSPSTDTQY
TRBJ2-2 | NA | 12 | TRBV5-4 | ASSSHRRVGELF
TRBJ1-1 | few | 8 | TRBV10-3 | AVGTAEAF
TRBJ2-1 | NA | 18 | TRBV4-2 | ASSQVSTGTSHISYNEQF
TRBJ2-7 | NA | 12 | TRBV29-1 | SATWDDRPYEQY
TRBJ2-1 | NA | 14 | TRBV4-1 | ASSQVGRAAYNEQF
TRBJ2-1 | NA | 12 | TRBV11-2 | ASSRTTPGGEQF
TRBJ2-7 | NA | 14 | TRBV28 | ASSSLRQGSSYEQY
TRBJ2-5 | NA | 11 | TRBV7-7 | ASSLAIQETQY
TRBJ1-3 | NA | 13 | TRBV4-1 | ASSQEKWARNTIY
TRBJ1-3 | NA | 11 | TRBV19 | ASTRTSGNTIY
TRBJ1-1 | NA | 13 | TRBV6-4 | ASSLTPGQNTEAF
TRBJ2-3 | NA | 15 | TRBV11-3 | ASPPKTPVEGTDTQY
TRBJ2-5 | few | 14 | TRBV4-2 | ASSQDRRVSQETQY
TRBJ1-5 | NA | 13 | TRBV6-5 | ASSPGGNHDQPQH
TRBJ1-1 | NA | 13 | TRBV7-2 | ASSARTGGGTEAF
TRBJ2-5 | NA | 11 | TRBV19 | ASSPIEEETQY
TRBJ2-7 | NA | 12 | TRBV7-9 | ASSTSGRAYEQY
TRBJ1-4 | NA | 13 | TRBV4-3 | ASSQGQTFNEKLF
TRBJ2-1 | once | 13 | TRBV9 | ASSPGGPRYNEQF
TRBJ1-1 | NA | 12 | TRBV2 | ASSGGQGHWPAF
TRBJ2-1 | NA | 14 | TRBV30 | AWSGMAGHSYNEQF
TRBJ1-5 | NA | 12 | TRBV7-2 | ASSLRQGNQPQH
TRBJ2-1 | NA | 10 | TRBV30 | AWSSGNNEQF
TRBJ2-3 | NA | 11 | TRBV4-3 | ASSQVRQIEQY
TRBJ1-5 | NA | 11 | TRBV9 | ASSVKHREPQH
TRBJ1-4 | NA | 14 | TRBV24-1 | ATSDASGSTNEKLF
TRBJ2-6 | NA | 14 | TRBV7-2 | ASSSRQGAGANVLT
TRBJ1-1 | NA | 10 | TRBV12-3/TRBV12-4 | ASSLGGARAF
TRBJ1-1 | NA | 14 | TRBV9 | ASSAGTAQMNTEAF
TRBJ2-7 | NA | 13 | TRBV10-3 | ATSVLAGGSYEQY
TRBJ2-1 | NA | 18 | TRBV12-5 | ASGLVPFGLAGYSYNEQF
TRBJ1-4 | NA | 12 | TRBV3-1/TRBV3-2 | ASSQRGANEKLF
TRBJ1-5 | NA | 10 | TRBV19 | ASSIGGQPQH
TRBJ2-3 | NA | 12 | TRBV25-1 | ASKLGSSTDTQY
TRBJ2-3 | NA | 12 | TRBV11-2 | ASSLGAGADTQY
TRBJ2-5 | NA | 13 | TRBV2 | ASSTIRDRQETQY